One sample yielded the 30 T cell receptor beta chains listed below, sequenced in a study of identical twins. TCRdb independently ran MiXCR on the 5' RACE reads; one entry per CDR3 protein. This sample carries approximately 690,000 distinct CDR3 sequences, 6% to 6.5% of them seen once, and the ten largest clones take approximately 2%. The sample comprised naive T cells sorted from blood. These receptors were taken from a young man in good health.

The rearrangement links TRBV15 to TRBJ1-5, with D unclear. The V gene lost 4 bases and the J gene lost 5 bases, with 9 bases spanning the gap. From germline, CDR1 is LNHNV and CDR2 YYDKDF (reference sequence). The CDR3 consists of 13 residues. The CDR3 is CATSNTVDQPQHF. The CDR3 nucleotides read TGTGCCACCAGCAATACGGTAGATCAGCCCCAGCATTTT.

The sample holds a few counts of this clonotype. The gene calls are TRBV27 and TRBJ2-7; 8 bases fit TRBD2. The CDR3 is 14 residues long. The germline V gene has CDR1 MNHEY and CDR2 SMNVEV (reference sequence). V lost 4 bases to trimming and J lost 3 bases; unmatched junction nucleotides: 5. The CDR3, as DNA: TGTGCCAGCAGTTCCCTAGCGGGCAACTACGAGCAGTACTTC. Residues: CASSSLAGNYEQYF.

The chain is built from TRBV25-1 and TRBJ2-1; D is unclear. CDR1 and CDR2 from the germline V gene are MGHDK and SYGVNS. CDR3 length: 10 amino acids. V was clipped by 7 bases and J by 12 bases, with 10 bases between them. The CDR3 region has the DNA TGTGCCAGCACTCGTGAAGGGCAGTTCTTC. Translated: CASTREGQFF.

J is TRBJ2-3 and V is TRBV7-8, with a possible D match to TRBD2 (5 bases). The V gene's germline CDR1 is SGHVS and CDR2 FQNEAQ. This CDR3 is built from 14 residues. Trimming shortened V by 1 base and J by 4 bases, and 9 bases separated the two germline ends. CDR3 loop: CASSLVPDSDTQYF. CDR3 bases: TGTGCCAGCAGCTTAGTTCCGGACTCAGATACGCAGTATTTT.

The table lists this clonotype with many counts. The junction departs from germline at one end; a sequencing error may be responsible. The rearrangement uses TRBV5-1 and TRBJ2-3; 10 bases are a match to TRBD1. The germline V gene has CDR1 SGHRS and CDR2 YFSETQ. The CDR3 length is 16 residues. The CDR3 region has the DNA TGTGCCAGCAGCCTCCCGGGACAGGGGACCGCAGATACGCAGTATTTT. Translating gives CASSLPGQGTADTQYF.

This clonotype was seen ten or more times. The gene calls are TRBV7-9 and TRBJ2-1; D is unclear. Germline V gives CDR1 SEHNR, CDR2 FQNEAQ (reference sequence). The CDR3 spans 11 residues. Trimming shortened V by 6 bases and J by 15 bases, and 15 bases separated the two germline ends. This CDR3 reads CASSPKSSGFF. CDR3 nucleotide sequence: TGTGCCAGCAGTCCCAAGTCCTCTGGGTTCTTC.

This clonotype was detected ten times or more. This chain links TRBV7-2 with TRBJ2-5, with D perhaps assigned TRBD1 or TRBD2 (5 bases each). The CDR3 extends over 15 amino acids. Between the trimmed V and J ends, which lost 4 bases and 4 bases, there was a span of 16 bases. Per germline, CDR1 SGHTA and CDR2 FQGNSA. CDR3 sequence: CASSSWPRGVETQYF. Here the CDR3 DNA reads TGTGCCAGCAGCTCCTGGCCCCGAGGGGTAGAGACCCAGTACTTC. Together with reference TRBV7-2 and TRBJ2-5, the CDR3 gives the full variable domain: GAGVSQSPSNKVTEKGKDVELRCDPISGHTALYWYRQSLGQGLEFLIYFQGNSAPDKSGLPSDRFSAERTGGSVSTLTIQRTQQEDSAVYLCASSSWPRGVETQYFGPGTRLLVL.

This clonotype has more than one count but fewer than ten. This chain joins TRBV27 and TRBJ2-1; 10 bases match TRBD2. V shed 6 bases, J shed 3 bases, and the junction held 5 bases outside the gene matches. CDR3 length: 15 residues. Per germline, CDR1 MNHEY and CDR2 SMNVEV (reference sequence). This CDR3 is CASRPGTSVYNEQFF. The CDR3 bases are TGTGCCAGCAGACCCGGGACTAGCGTCTACAATGAGCAGTTCTTC.

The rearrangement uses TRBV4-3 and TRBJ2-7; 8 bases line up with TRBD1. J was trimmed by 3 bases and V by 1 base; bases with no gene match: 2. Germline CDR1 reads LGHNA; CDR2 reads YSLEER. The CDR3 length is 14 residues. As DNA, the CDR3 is TGCGCCAGCAGCCAAGGCAGGGGGCTCTACGAGCAGTACTTC. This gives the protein CASSQGRGLYEQYF.

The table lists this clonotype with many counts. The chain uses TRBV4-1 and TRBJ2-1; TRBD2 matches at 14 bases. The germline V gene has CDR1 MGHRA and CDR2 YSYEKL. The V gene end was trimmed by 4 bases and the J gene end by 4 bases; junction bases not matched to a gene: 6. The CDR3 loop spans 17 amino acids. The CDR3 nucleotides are TGCGCCAGCAGCCTTGCGGGACTAGCGGGAGTTTACAATGAGCAGTTCTTC. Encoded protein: CASSLAGLAGVYNEQFF.

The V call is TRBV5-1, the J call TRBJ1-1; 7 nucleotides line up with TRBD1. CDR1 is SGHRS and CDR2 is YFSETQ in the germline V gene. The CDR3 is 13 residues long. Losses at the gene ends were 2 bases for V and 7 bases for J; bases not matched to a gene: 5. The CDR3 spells CASSFTGDIEAFF. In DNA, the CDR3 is TGCGCCAGCAGCTTCACAGGGGACATTGAAGCTTTCTTT.

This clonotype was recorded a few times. The CDR3 DNA reads as TGTGCCAGCAGTTACTTCGGCGGGAGGGCTTACAATGAGCAGTTCTTC. This translates into CASSYFGGRAYNEQFF. V is TRBV6-5 and J is TRBJ2-1, with 9 positions matching TRBD2. Germline CDR1 reads MNHEY; CDR2 reads SVGAGI. There are 16 residues in the CDR3. V lost 1 base and J lost 4; bases outside the gene matches: 5.

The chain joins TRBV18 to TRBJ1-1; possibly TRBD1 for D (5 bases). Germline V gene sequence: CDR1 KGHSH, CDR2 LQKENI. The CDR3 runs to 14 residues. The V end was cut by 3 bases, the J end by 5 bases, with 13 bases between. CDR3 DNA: TGTGCCAGCTCACCCAGGGATTTAGGGACTGAAGCTTTCTTT. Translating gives CASSPRDLGTEAFF.

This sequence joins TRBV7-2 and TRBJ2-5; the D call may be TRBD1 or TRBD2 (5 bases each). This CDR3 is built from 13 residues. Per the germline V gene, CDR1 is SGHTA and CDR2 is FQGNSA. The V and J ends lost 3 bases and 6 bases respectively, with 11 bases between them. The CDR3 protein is CASSFTGRQTQYF. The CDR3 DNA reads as TGTGCCAGCAGCTTTACGGGGCGGCAGACCCAGTACTTC.

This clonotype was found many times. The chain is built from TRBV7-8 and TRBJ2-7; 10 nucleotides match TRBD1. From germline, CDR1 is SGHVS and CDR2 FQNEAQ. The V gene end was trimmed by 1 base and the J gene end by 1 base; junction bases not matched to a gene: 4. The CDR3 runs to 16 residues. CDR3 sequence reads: CASSLEWDRGSYEQYF. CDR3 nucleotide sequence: TGTGCCAGCAGCTTAGAATGGGACAGGGGATCCTACGAGCAGTACTTC.

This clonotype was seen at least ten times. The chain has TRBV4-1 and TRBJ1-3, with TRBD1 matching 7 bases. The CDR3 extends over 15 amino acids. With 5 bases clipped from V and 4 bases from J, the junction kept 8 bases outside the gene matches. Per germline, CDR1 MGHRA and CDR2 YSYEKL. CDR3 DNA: TGCGCCAGCAGCTTTGACACAGGGGTCGGAAACACCATATATTTT. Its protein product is CASSFDTGVGNTIYF.

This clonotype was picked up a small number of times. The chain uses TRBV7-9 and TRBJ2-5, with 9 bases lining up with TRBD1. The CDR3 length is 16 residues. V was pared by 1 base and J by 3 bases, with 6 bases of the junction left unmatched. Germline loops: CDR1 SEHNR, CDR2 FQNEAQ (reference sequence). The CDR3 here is CASSLGHRDREETQYF. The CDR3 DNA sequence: TGTGCCAGCAGCTTAGGTCACCGGGACAGGGAAGAGACCCAGTACTTC.

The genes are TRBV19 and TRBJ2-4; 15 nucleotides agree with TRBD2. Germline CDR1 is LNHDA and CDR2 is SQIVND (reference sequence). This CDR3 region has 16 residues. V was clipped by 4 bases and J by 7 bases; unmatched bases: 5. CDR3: CASSRTSGRAVNIQYF. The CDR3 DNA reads TGTGCCAGTAGTAGGACTAGCGGGAGGGCCGTGAACATTCAGTACTTC.

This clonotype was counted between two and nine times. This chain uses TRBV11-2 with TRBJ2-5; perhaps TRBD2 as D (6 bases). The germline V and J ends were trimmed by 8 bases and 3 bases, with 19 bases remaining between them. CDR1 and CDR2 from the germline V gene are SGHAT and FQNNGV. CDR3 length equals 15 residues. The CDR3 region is CASALLAYRKETQYF. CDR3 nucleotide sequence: TGTGCCAGCGCACTACTAGCATATAGGAAAGAGACCCAGTACTTC.

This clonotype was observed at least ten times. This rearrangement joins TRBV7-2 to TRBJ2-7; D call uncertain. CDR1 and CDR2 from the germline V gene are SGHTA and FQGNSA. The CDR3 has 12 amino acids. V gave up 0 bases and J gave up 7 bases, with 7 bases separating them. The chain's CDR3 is CASSLAVEEQYF. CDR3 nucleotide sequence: TGTGCCAGCAGCTTAGCGGTCGAGGAGCAGTACTTC.

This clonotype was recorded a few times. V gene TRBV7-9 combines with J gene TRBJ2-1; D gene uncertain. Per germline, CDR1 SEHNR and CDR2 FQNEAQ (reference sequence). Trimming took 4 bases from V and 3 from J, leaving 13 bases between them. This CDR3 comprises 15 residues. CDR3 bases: TGTGCCAGCAGCTCCCCCGTCTCGAACTACAATGAGCAGTTCTTC. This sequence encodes CASSSPVSNYNEQFF.

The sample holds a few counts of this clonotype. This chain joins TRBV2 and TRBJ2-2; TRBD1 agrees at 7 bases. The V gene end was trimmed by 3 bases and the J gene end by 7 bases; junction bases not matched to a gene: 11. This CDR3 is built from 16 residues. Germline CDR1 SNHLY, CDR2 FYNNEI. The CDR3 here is CASSEATGWASGELFF. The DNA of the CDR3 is TGTGCCAGCAGTGAGGCGACAGGGTGGGCTAGCGGGGAGCTGTTTTTT. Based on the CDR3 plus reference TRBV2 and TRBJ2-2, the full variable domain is EPEVTQTPSHQVTQMGQEVILRCVPISNHLYFYWYRQILGQKVEFLVSFYNNEISEKSEIFDDQFSVERPDGSNFTLKIRSTKLEDSAMYFCASSEATGWASGELFFGEGSRLTVL.

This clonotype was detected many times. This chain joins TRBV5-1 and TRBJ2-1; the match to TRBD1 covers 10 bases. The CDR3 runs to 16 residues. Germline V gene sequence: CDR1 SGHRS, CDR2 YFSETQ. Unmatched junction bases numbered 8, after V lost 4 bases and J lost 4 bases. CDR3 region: CASSLLDRGIYNEQFF. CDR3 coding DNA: TGCGCCAGCAGCCTGCTGGACAGGGGGATATACAATGAGCAGTTCTTC.

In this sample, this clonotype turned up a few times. The CDR3, as DNA: TGTGCCAGCAGCGCCAGTATAGCCAAAAACATTCAGTACTTC. It encodes CASSASIAKNIQYF. The rearrangement links TRBV7-9 to TRBJ2-4; D is ambiguous. Trimming took off 5 bases at V and 0 bases at J, with 8 bases between the two ends. The CDR3 sequence is 14 residues long. Germline CDR1 is SEHNR and CDR2 is FQNEAQ (reference sequence).

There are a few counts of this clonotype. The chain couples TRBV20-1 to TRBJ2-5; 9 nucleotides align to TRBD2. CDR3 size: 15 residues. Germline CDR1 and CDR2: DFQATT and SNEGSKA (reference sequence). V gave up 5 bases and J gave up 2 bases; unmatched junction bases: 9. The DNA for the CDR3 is TGCAGTGCTCCTGACCTTAGCGGGAGTCAAGAGACCCAGTACTTC. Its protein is CSAPDLSGSQETQYF.

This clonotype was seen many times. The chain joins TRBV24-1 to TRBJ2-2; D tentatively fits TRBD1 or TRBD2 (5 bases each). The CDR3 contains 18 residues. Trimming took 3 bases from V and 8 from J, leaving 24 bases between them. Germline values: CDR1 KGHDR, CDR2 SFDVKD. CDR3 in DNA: TGTGCCACCAGTGATCCGGCAACCGGGACCCCTATTGGGGGGGAGCTGTTTTTT. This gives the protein CATSDPATGTPIGGELFF.

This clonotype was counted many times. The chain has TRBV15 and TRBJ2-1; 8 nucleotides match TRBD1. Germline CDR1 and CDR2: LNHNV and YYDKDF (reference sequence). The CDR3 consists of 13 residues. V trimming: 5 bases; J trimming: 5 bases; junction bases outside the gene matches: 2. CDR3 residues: CATSWTGHNEQFF. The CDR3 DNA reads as TGTGCCACCAGCTGGACAGGGCACAATGAGCAGTTCTTC.

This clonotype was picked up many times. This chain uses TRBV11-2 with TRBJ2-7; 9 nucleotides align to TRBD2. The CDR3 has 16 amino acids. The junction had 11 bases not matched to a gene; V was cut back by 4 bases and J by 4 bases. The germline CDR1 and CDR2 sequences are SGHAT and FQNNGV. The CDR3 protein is CASSYTGTSTSYEQYF. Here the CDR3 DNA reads TGTGCCAGCAGCTACACCGGGACTAGCACTTCTTACGAGCAGTACTTC.

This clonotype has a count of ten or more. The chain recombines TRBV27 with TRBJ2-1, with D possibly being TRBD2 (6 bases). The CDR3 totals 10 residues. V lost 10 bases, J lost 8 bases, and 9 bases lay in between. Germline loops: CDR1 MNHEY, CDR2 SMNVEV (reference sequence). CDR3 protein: CAIPGDEQFF. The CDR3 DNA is TGTGCCATCCCGGGGGATGAGCAGTTCTTC.

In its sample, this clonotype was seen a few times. CDR3 loop: CASKGEVGGNSPLHF. CDR3 in DNA: TGCGCCAGCAAGGGTGAGGTGGGGGGTAATTCACCCCTCCACTTT. The rearrangement uses TRBV5-1 and TRBJ1-6, with a weak D call TRBD1 (5 bases). Germline V gene sequence: CDR1 SGHRS, CDR2 YFSETQ. There are 15 residues in the CDR3. V lost 6 bases, J lost 6 bases, and 16 bases lay in between.